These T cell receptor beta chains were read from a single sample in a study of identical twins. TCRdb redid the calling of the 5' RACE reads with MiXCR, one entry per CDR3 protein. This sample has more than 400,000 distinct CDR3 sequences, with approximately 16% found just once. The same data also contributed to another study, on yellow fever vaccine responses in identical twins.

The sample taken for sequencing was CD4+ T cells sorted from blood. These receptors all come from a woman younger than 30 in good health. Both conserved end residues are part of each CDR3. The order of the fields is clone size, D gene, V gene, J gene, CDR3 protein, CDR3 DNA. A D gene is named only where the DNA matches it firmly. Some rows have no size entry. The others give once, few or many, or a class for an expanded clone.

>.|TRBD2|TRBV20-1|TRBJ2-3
CSASPWTSGRDTQYF
TGCAGTGCTTCCCCTTGGACTAGCGGGAGGGATACGCAGTATTTT
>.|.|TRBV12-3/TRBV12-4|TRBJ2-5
CASSLRALGTQYF
TGTGCCAGCAGTTTAAGGGCCCTGGGGACCCAGTACTTC
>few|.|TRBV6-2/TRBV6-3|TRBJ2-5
CASSYFQETQYF
TGTGCCAGCAGTTACTTCCAAGAGACCCAGTACTTC
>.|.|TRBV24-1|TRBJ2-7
CATSNSQLYEQYF
TGTGCCACCAGTAATTCACAGCTATACGAGCAGTACTTC
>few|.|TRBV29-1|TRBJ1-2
CSVGVGQGYGYTF
TGCAGCGTTGGGGTAGGGCAGGGGTATGGCTACACCTTC
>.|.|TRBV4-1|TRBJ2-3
CASSQGPGAFTDTQYF
TGCGCCAGCAGCCAAGGGCCCGGGGCCTTCACAGATACGCAGTATTTT
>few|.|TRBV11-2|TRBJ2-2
CASSLAPRGAGELFF
TGTGCCAGCAGCTTAGCTCCCAGGGGTGCGGGGGAGCTGTTTTTT
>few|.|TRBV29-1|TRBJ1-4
CSAEGTGSEKEKLFF
TGCAGCGCTGAGGGGACGGGCTCCGAGAAAGAAAAACTGTTTTTT
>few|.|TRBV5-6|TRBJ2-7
CASSLGGRFNEQYF
TGTGCCAGCAGCTTGGGAGGGAGGTTCAACGAGCAGTACTTC
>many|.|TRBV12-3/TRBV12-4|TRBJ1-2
CASSLTGASYGYTF
TGTGCCAGCAGTTTAACGGGGGCGAGTTATGGCTACACCTTC
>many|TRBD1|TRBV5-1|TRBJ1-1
CASSLQGPLNTEAFF
TGCGCCAGCAGCTTACAGGGGCCGTTGAACACTGAAGCTTTCTTT
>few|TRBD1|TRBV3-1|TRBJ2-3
CASSYAGTGGRDTQYF
TGTGCCAGCAGCTACGCCGGGACAGGGGGGAGAGATACGCAGTATTTT
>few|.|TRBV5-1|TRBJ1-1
CASSLGMFGTEAFF
TGCGCCAGCAGCTTGGGAATGTTCGGCACTGAAGCTTTCTTT
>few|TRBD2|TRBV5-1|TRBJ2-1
CASSLFATSEFEQFF
TGCGCCAGCAGCTTGTTTGCGACTAGCGAGTTTGAGCAGTTCTTC